A single TCR beta chain is shown here with its context. Its antigen is unidentified. The CDR3 covers 13 residues. V was shortened by 0 bases and J by 5 bases, with 8 bases between the two germline ends. Germline-derived CDR1 and CDR2 are SGHRS and YFSETQ. This sample is drawn from a study of cytomegalovirus exposure and HLA in healthy donors. General study points: Across donors, sequencing depth was assumed by presence/absence analyses to be roughly uniform.

In the PCR, 60 Vbeta and 13 Jbeta primers were used. TCRdb's table, derived via immunoSEQ multiplex PCR, lists solely in-frame clones and lacks some. The data show 150,000 to 200,000 clones, over 75% seen once. Sequenced input: PBMCs. The genes are TRBV5-1 and TRBJ2-5, with D possibly matching TRBD2 (5 bases). The clonotype was recovered from a woman between 45 and 65 years old in good health and CMV-seronegative. CDR3 sequence reads: CASSLGTRETQYF. CDR3 coding DNA: TGCGCCAGCAGCTTGGGGACTCGGGAGACCCAGTACTTC.